This T cell receptor (beta chain) derives from a study of T cell changes during pregnancy in multiple sclerosis. Trimming left V 0 bases short and J 7 bases short, with 16 bases between. The CDR3 covers 17 residues. CDR1 is MNHEY and CDR2 is SMNVEV in the germline V gene (reference sequence). Some clones are missing from TCRdb's copy, which holds only in-frame ones; the method was immunoSEQ multiplex PCR. The repertoire consists of about 57,000 clones, with roughly 92% occurring once and the leading ten covering just under 0.75%. The chain recombines TRBV27 with TRBJ1-6, with D perhaps TRBD1 (5 bases). Sequences were derived from CD4+ T cells from peripheral blood mononuclear cells, sampled in the third trimester of pregnancy. The sequence was collected from a female donor with multiple sclerosis, enrolled in a pregnancy study. CDR3 sequence (DNA): TGTGCCAGCAGTTTATCCCGCGCCAGGGCCATAAATTCACCCCTCCACTTT. The encoded protein is CASSLSRARAINSPLHF.